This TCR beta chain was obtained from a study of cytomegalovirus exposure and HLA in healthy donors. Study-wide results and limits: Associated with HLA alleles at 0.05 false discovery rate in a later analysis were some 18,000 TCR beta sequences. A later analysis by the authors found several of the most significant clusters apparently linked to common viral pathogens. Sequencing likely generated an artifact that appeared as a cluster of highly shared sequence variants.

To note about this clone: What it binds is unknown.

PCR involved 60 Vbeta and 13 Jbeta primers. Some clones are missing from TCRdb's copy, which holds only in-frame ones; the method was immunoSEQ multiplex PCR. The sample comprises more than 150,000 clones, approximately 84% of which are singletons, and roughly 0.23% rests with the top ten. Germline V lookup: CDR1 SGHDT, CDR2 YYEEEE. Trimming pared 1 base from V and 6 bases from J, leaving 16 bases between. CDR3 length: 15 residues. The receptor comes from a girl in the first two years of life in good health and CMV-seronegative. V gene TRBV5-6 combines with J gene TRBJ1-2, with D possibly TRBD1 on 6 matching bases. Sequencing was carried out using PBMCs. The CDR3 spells CASSLRAWTANGYTF. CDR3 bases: TGTGCCAGCAGCTTGCGGGCCTGGACAGCTAATGGCTACACCTTC.